A single sample gave rise to the 2 T cell receptor beta chains below, sequenced in a study of regulatory T cells in long-lasting Graves disease. Arm-PCR of CDR3 regions with iRepertoire HTBI primers generated TCR beta libraries. A single record per CDR3 protein comes from TCRdb applying MiXCR to the multiplex PCR reads. The table shows roughly 420,000 distinct CDR3 sequences, with about 17% occurring only once. Documented time point: newly diagnosed GD, antithyroid drugs for less than 3 months. Extracted PBMC RNA gave rise to the TCR library. These data are also associated with another study on T cells in Graves' hyperthyroidism and ophthalmopathy.

This material consisted of peripheral blood mononuclear cells (PBMCs), taken at new diagnosis, from a patient treated with antithyroid drugs. The receptors stem from a woman aged 18-29 years with Graves disease.

The sample holds many counts of this clonotype. The V call is TRBV3-1, the J call TRBJ2-5, with 9 nucleotides matching TRBD2. The DNA end favors TRBJ2-1, so the J call may be wrong. Germline V gene sequence: CDR1 LGHDT, CDR2 YNNKEL (reference sequence). CDR3 length: 14 amino acids. Here the CDR3 reads CASRGGRGHNEQFF. CDR3 sequence (DNA): TGTGCCAGCAGGGGCGGGAGGGGCCACAATGAGCAGTTCTTC.

This clonotype was detected many times. The V gene is TRBV12-3 or TRBV12-4, the J gene TRBJ1-6; D is unclear. Trimming left V 0 bases short and J 5 bases short, with 14 bases between. This CDR3 comprises 17 residues. CDR3 amino acids: CASSLALSRADNSPLHF. The DNA of the CDR3 is TGTGCCAGCAGTTTAGCGCTGTCTAGGGCCGATAATTCACCCCTCCACTTT.